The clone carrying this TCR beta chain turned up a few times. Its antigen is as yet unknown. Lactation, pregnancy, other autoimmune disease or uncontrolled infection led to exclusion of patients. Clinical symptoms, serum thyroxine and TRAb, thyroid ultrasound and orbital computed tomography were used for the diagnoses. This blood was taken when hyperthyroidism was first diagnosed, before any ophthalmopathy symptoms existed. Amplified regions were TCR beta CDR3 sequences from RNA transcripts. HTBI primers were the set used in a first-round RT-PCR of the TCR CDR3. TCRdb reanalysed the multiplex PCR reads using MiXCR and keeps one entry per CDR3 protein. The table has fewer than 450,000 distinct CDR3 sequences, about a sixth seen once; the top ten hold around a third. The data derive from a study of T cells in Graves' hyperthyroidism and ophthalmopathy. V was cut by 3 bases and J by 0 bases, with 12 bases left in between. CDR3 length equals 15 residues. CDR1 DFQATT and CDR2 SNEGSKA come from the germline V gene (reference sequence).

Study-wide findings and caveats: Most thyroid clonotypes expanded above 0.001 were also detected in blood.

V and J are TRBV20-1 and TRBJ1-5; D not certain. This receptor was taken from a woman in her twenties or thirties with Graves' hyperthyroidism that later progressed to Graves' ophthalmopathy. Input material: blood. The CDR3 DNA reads TGCAGTGCTAGCCTTGGACGGTATAGCAATCAGCCCCAGCATTTT. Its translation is CSASLGRYSNQPQHF.